The rows below give T cell receptor beta chains drawn from one sample of a study of beta chain features in type 1 diabetes. Measured with immunoSEQ multiplex PCR; TCRdb has only the in-frame clones, and not every one. The table records more than 250,000 clones, around an eighth of them present only once. The sequencing sample was made of naive CD4+ T cells from blood. These receptors all come from a man aged 30 to 45 with type 1 diabetes. Both conserved end residues are part of each CDR3. D genes are given only for firm matches. Clone size is given for some rows only: seen once, a few or many times, or a class if the clone is expanded.

d_call	clone_size	j_call	v_call	cdr3_aa	cdr3_nt
-	few	TRBJ1-1	TRBV7-9	CASSFFSGNTEAFF	TGTGCCAGCAGCTTTTTTTCCGGGAACACTGAAGCTTTCTTT
-	-	TRBJ1-4	TRBV4-1	CASQSDGEKLFF	TGCGCCAGCCAAAGCGACGGTGAAAAACTGTTTTTT
-	-	TRBJ1-5	TRBV18	CASSRRQGGQPQHF	TGTGCCAGCTCACGCCGGCAGGGCGGTCAGCCCCAGCATTTT
TRBD1	-	TRBJ1-2	TRBV4-1	CASSPTRQGGYGYTF	TGCGCCAGCAGCCCCACCCGACAGGGAGGCTATGGCTACACCTTC
TRBD1	few	TRBJ1-5	TRBV14	CASSRQGEPQHF	TGTGCCAGCAGCCGACAGGGCGAGCCCCAGCATTTT
-	few	TRBJ1-1	TRBV5-4	CASSFPGTEAFF	TGTGCCAGCAGCTTTCCCGGGACTGAAGCTTTCTTT
TRBD2	-	TRBJ2-1	TRBV7-2	CASSLTSGPYNEQFF	TGTGCCAGCAGCTTGACTAGCGGACCCTACAATGAGCAGTTCTTC
TRBD1	-	TRBJ2-1	TRBV2	CASSEDRVANEQFF	TGTGCCAGCAGTGAGGACAGGGTTGCCAATGAGCAGTTCTTC
-	-	TRBJ2-2	TRBV6-4	CASSPRGGELFF	TGTGCCAGCAGTCCCAGAGGCGGGGAGCTGTTTTTT
-	few	TRBJ2-3	TRBV7-9	CASSPPGLNETQYF	TGTGCCAGCAGCCCGCCGGGTTTGAACGAGACGCAGTATTTT
TRBD1	-	TRBJ1-5	TRBV28	CATGTGGQPQHF	TGTGCCACCGGGACAGGGGGTCAGCCCCAGCATTTT
-	-	TRBJ2-7	TRBV4-2	CASSQGAESSYEQYF	TGTGCCAGCAGCCAAGGGGCAGAGAGCTCCTACGAGCAGTACTTC
TRBD1	-	TRBJ2-4	TRBV28	CASTGQGMVNIQYF	TGTGCCAGCACGGGACAGGGAATGGTAAACATTCAGTACTTC
-	-	TRBJ2-1	TRBV7-2	CASSPDFAASYNEQFF	TGTGCCAGCAGCCCCGACTTCGCCGCCTCCTACAATGAGCAGTTCTTC
TRBD1	-	TRBJ2-2	TRBV7-3	CASSPDRGTGELFF	TGTGCCAGCAGCCCGGACAGGGGCACCGGGGAGCTGTTTTTT
TRBD2	few	TRBJ2-2	TRBV15	CATSSQLAGEIAGELFF	TGTGCCACCAGCTCGCAACTAGCGGGAGAAATAGCCGGGGAGCTGTTTTTT